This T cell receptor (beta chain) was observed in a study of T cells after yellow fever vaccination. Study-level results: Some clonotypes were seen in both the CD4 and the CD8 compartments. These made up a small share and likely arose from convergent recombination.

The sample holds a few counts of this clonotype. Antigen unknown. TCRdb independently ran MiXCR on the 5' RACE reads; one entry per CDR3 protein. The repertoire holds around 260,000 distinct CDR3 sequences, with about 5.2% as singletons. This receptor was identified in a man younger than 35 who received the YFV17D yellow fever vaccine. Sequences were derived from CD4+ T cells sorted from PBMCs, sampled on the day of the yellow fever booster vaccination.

CDR3 sequence: CASSLSGALYNEQFF. As DNA, the CDR3 is TGTGCCAGCAGCCTTAGCGGGGCGCTTTACAATGAGCAGTTCTTC. The chain joins TRBV5-4 to TRBJ2-1; 8 bases align to TRBD2. J was trimmed by 4 bases and V by 4 bases; bases with no gene match: 7. Germline V CDR1 and CDR2: SGHNT, YYREEE (reference sequence). This CDR3 comprises 15 residues.